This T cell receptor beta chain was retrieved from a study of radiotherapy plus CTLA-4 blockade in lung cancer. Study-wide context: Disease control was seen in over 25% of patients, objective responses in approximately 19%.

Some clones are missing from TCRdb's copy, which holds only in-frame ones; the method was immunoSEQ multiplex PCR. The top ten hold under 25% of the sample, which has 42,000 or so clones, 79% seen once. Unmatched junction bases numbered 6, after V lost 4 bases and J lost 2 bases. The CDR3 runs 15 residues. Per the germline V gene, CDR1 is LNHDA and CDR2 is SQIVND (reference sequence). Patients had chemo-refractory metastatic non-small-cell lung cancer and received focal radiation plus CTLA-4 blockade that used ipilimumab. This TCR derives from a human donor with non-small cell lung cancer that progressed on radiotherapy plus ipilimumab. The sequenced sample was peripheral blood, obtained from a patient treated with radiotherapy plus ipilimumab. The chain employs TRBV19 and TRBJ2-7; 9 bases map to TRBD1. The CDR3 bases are TGTGCCAGTAGTAGCCGGGACAGGGCCCCCTACGAGCAGTACTTC. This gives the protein CASSSRDRAPYEQYF.